The present T cell receptor (beta chain) was sequenced within a study of cytotoxic CD8 clonotypes in ibrutinib-treated CLL. At the level of the study: Responses: approximately 24 partial, 2 complete; after median roughly 68 months, about 15 stayed remitted, some twelve progressed.

Target depth was 1 in 200,000 to 1 in 1 million T cells, about 10x per clonotype. TCRdb keeps only in-frame clones here, not all; method: immunoSEQ multiplex PCR. The sample includes around 330,000 clones, roughly 67% of them seen just once. Study-wide points: Clonality increased at ibrutinib response and stayed stable in sustained remission. At progression, however, it fell back toward baseline.

This clone was detected only once. Its antigen is undetermined. V lost 5 bases to trimming and J lost 5 bases, with 15 bases between them. This CDR3 comprises 14 residues. Germline V gene sequence: CDR1 SGDLS, CDR2 YYNGEE. The sequence derives from a human donor with chronic lymphocytic leukemia. The starting material was PBMCs, obtained after 36 months of ibrutinib treatment. The chain recombines TRBV9 with TRBJ2-3; D could derive from TRBD1 or TRBD2 (5 bases each). CDR3 DNA sequence: TGTGCCAGCAGTGAGCGGACATGGGGAGATACGCAGTATTTT. This codes for CASSERTWGDTQYF.